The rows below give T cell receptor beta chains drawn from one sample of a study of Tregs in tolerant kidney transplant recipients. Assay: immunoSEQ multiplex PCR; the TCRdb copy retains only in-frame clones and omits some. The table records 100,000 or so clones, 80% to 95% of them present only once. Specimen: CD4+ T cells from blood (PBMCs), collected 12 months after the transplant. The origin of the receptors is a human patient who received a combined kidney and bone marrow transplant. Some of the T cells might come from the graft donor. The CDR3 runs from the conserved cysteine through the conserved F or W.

CDR3 protein: CASSRTGNNSPLHF
V gene: TRBV6-1

CDR3 protein: CASSPSGVQETQYF
V gene: TRBV5-8

CDR3 protein: CASTSRSGLANTGELFF
V gene: TRBV7-6

CDR3 protein: CASSFGQGGGDTQYF
V gene: TRBV11-3

CDR3 protein: CASSEIGGAGEQYF
V gene: TRBV6-1

CDR3 protein: CASSPNPVSYEQYF
V gene: TRBV7-9

CDR3 protein: CASSSFRASWSTDTQYF
V gene: TRBV27

CDR3 protein: CAWRADSYEQYF
V gene: TRBV30

CDR3 protein: CASSKGHLWGRPENTEAFF
V gene: TRBV21-1

CDR3 protein: CASSYSGSYTEAFF
V gene: TRBV6-5